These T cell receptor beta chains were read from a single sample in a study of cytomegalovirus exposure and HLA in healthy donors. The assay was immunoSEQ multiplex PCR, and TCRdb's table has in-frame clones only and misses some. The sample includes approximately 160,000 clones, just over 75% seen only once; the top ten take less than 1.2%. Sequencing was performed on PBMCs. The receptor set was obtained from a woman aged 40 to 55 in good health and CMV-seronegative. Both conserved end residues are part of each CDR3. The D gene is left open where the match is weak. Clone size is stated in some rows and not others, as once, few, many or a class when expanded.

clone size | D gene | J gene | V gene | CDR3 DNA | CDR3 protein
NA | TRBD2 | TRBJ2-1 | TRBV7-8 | TGTGCCAGCAGCTTATCCCCGGGACTAAACACGGAGCAGTTCTTC | CASSLSPGLNTEQFF
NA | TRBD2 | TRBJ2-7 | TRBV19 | TGTGCCAGTAGTAGGTACACCAAGGGCCAGCGGGGGAGCTACGAGCAGTACTTC | CASSRYTKGQRGSYEQYF
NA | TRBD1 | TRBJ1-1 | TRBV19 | TGTGCCGCTTCTTCCACCGGGACAGGGTTCACTGAAGCTTTCTTT | CAASSTGTGFTEAFF
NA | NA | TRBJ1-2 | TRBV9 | TGTGCCAGCAGCGTGGCGAAGGGGGATGGCTACACCTTC | CASSVAKGDGYTF
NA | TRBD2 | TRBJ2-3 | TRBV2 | TGTGCCAGCGGAGTTCGGGCTAGCGGGAGTGTTTGGACAGATACGCAGTATTTT | CASGVRASGSVWTDTQYF
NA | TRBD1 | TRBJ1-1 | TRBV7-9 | TGTGCCAGCAGACTGGGACAGGGGGCCGGGACTGAAGCTTTCTTT | CASRLGQGAGTEAFF
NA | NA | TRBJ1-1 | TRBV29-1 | TGCAGCGTTGAAGGGGGGCTGACCAACTTAAAGAACACTGAAGCTTTCTTT | CSVEGGLTNLKNTEAFF
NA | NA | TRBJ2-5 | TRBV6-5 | TGTGCCAGCAGCGGGGACGGAGGGGTGATGCGGAACTTC | CASSGDGGVMRNF
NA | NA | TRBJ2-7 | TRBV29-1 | TGCAGCCCGGGGGTTGACAGCCTCTACGAGCAGTACTTC | CSPGVDSLYEQYF
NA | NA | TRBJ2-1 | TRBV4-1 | TGCGCCAGCAGCCAAGAGAGGGGGTCCTCCTACAATGAGCAGTTCTTC | CASSQERGSSYNEQFF
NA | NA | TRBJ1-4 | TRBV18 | TGTGCCAGCTCCCCCGGACAGTTCGATGAAAAACTGTTTTTT | CASSPGQFDEKLFF
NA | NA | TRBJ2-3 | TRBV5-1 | TGCGCCAGCAGCGCCTCTAGGCCGCCCGATACGCAGTATTTT | CASSASRPPDTQYF
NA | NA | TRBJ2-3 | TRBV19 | TGTGCCAGTAGTATTAGGGCACTAGCCGCAGATACGCAGTATTTT | CASSIRALAADTQYF
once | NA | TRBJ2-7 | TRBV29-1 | TGCAGCGTTTTATTACAGACCTACGAGCAGTACTTC | CSVLLQTYEQYF
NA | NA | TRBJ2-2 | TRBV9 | TGTGCCAGCAGCGTAGTTCTCTCGAACACCGGGGAGCTGTTTTTT | CASSVVLSNTGELFF
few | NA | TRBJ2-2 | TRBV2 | TGTGCCAGCAGGGCGGACTCGAACACCGGGGAGCTGTTTTTT | CASRADSNTGELFF
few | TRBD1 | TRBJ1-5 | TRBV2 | TGTGCCAGCAGTGGGGACAGGGGGAATCAGCCCCAGCATTTT | CASSGDRGNQPQHF
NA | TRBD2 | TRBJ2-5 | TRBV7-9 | TGTGCCAGCAGCTCTGGACTAGCGGGAGGGAGAGAGACCCAGTACTTC | CASSSGLAGGRETQYF
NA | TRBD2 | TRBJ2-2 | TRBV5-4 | TGTGCCAGCAGCCCCCAGGGACTAGCTATGGCCGGGGAGCTGTTTTTT | CASSPQGLAMAGELFF
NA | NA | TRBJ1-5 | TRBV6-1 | TGTGCCAGCAGTGACGGCCAGGGGATCGCTCAGCCCCAGCATTTT | CASSDGQGIAQPQHF
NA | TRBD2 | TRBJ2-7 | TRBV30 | TGTGCCTGGAGTGGGCCCCCTCGGGGGGTTAGGCAGTACTTC | CAWSGPPRGVRQYF
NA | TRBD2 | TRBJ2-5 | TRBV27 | TGTGCCAGCAGTCCTCGGGGGCTAGCGGGAGGCGGGGAGACCCAGTACTTC | CASSPRGLAGGGETQYF
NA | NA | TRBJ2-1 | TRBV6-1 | TGTGCCAGCAAAGGACATCCCTTCTACAATGAGCAGTTCTTC | CASKGHPFYNEQFF
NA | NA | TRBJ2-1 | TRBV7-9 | TGTGCCAGCAGCCCAAGCCTGGACATTGAGCAGTTCTTC | CASSPSLDIEQFF
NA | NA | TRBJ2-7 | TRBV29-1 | TGCAGCGTTGATACTGGAGACGAGCAGTACTTC | CSVDTGDEQYF
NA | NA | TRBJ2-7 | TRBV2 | TGTGCCAGCAAAACAGGGTCCTACGAGCAGTACTTC | CASKTGSYEQYF
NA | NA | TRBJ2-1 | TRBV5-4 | TGTGCCAGCAGCTCCAATAGTAATGAGCAGTTCTTC | CASSSNSNEQFF
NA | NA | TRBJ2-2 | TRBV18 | TGTGCCAGCTCACCGAGTCTACCGAACACCGGGGAGCTGTTTTTT | CASSPSLPNTGELFF